Below are 19 T cell receptor beta chains sequenced from a single sample in a study of blood T cell repertoires in COVID-19. Only in-frame clones appear in the TCRdb table, and some are missing; sequencing was by immunoSEQ multiplex PCR. Among around 140,000 clones listed, 81% were seen once. Source material: peripheral blood. The receptors shown here come from a woman aged 55-70 years with active or convalescent COVID-19.

This clone was seen a single time. The chain links TRBV9 to TRBJ2-7; 13 nucleotides align to TRBD2. Unmatched junction bases numbered 7, after V lost 0 bases and J lost 4 bases. Per germline, CDR1 SGDLS and CDR2 YYNGEE. The length of the CDR3 is 17 residues. The CDR3 DNA follows: TGTGCCAGCAGCGTAGGGGGACTAGCGGGACCCCTATACGAGCAGTACTTC. It yields the protein CASSVGGLAGPLYEQYF.

This sequence joins TRBV7-2 and TRBJ2-7, with TRBD2 identical over 14 bases. Germline assignment: CDR1 SGHTA and CDR2 FQGNSA. V gave up 1 base and J gave up 11 bases; unmatched junction bases: 7. The CDR3 runs to 15 residues. CDR3 coding DNA: TGTGCCAGCAGCTTAGGGGGACTAGCGGGAGCGAGGGAGTACTTC. Translating gives CASSLGGLAGAREYF.

V and J are TRBV14 and TRBJ2-5; possibly TRBD2 for D (5 bases). The CDR3 spans 13 residues. The germline CDR1 and CDR2 sequences are SGHDN and FVKESK. V shed 1 base and J shed 7 bases, with 10 bases lying between them. CDR3 sequence (DNA): TGTGCCAGCAGCCAAGCGGGCAGCGGGACCCAGTACTTC. Protein sequence: CASSQAGSGTQYF.

V usage is TRBV25-1 and J usage is TRBJ1-6; 9 bases line up with TRBD1. This CDR3 spans 14 amino acids. The germline V gene has CDR1 MGHDK and CDR2 SYGVNS. After removal of 6 bases from V and 7 bases from J, the junction contained 4 bases not matched to a gene. Written as DNA, the CDR3 is TGTGCCAGCAGAGGTACAGGGGGCAATTCACCCCTCCACTTT. Protein: CASRGTGGNSPLHF.

V is TRBV19 and J is TRBJ1-1; 7 positions match TRBD1. The CDR3 spans 15 residues. Germline V gene data show CDR1 as LNHDA and CDR2 as SQIVND (reference sequence). V dropped 4 bases and J dropped 4; count of bases not matched to a gene: 9. The CDR3 sequence: CASSRPTGILTEAFF. The CDR3 bases are TGTGCCAGTAGTAGGCCGACAGGGATACTCACTGAAGCTTTCTTT.

This clone was counted a single time. This chain joins TRBV2 and TRBJ2-3, with TRBD2 matching 16 bases. Germline CDR1 SNHLY, CDR2 FYNNEI. V was clipped by 3 bases and J by 0 bases; unmatched bases: 6. The CDR3 covers 19 residues. Here the CDR3 DNA reads TGTGCCAGCAGTGATGGAGGGACTAGCGGGAGGGCGAGCACAGATACGCAGTATTTT. Amino acid sequence: CASSDGGTSGRASTDTQYF.

The J gene is TRBJ2-5, the V gene TRBV9; TRBD2 agrees at 11 bases. The CDR3 is made up of 16 amino acids. The V segment lost 0 bases and the J segment 2 bases; nucleotides outside the gene matches: 3. Per germline, CDR1 SGDLS and CDR2 YYNGEE. DNA of the CDR3: TGTGCCAGCAGCGTAGGATTAGCGGGGGGGCAAGAGACCCAGTACTTC. Its translation is CASSVGLAGGQETQYF. Variable domain in full (rest from reference TRBV9 and TRBJ2-5): DSGVTQTPKHLITATGQRVTLRCSPRSGDLSVYWYQQSLDQGLQFLIQYYNGEERAKGNILERFSAQQFPDLHSELNLSSLELGDSALYFCASSVGLAGGQETQYFGPGTRLLVL.

This rearrangement joins TRBV2 to TRBJ1-4, with TRBD1 identical over 7 bases. The CDR3 spans 15 residues. J gave up 2 bases and V 3 bases, and 3 bases lay outside the gene matches. Germline CDR1 and CDR2: SNHLY and FYNNEI. CDR3: CASSETGFTNEKLFF. Written as DNA, the CDR3 is TGTGCCAGCAGTGAGACAGGGTTCACTAATGAAAAACTGTTTTTT.

The J gene is TRBJ2-2, the V gene TRBV7-2, with D unresolved. Germline V CDR1 and CDR2: SGHTA, FQGNSA. V was pared by 4 bases and J by 4 bases, with 10 bases between. The CDR3 is 14 residues long. The CDR3 DNA sequence: TGTGCCAGCAGCTCCCCAGTCCTCACCGGGGAGCTGTTTTTT. Translating gives CASSSPVLTGELFF.

The chain has TRBV5-6 and TRBJ1-1; tentatively, D is TRBD1 (6 bases). With 4 bases removed from V and 12 bases from J, the gap between germline ends came to 13 bases. CDR3 length: 11 amino acids. The germline V gene has CDR1 SGHDT and CDR2 YYEEEE. In DNA, the CDR3 is TGTGCCAGCAGCCGAGGACAGAAAACTTTCTTT. Protein sequence: CASSRGQKTFF.

The chain links TRBV19 to TRBJ2-1; 8 positions agree with TRBD2. V trimming: 3 bases; J trimming: 3 bases; junction bases outside the gene matches: 4. Germline V gene data show CDR1 as LNHDA and CDR2 as SQIVND (reference sequence). The CDR3 is made up of 15 amino acids. This chain's CDR3 is CASSIVGTSYNEQFF. Here the CDR3 DNA reads TGTGCCAGTAGTATCGTTGGGACTAGCTACAATGAGCAGTTCTTC.

This chain links TRBV4-1 with TRBJ1-3; TRBD1 matches 9 bases. Germline V gene data show CDR1 as MGHRA and CDR2 as YSYEKL. The CDR3 length is 16 residues. V gave up 3 bases and J gave up 2 bases; unmatched junction bases: 5. CDR3 loop: CASSQFTGGTGNTIYF. The CDR3 nucleotides read TGCGCCAGCAGCCAGTTTACAGGGGGCACTGGAAACACCATATATTTT.

The chain couples TRBV7-9 to TRBJ1-2; D remains unclear. CDR3 length: 14 amino acids. Germline V CDR1 and CDR2: SEHNR, FQNEAQ (reference sequence). V was clipped by 3 bases and J by 3 bases, with 11 bases between them. The chain's CDR3 is CASSFGPSDYGYTF. The CDR3 bases are TGTGCCAGCAGCTTTGGGCCCTCCGACTATGGCTACACCTTC. The full variable domain, in which reference TRBV7-9 and TRBJ1-2 provide the parts outside the CDR3, is DTGVSQNPRHKITKRGQNVTFRCDPISEHNRLYWYRQTLGQGPEFLTYFQNEAQLEKSRLLSDRFSAERPKGSFSTLEIQRTEQGDSAMYLCASSFGPSDYGYTFGSGTRLTVV.

This clone was detected only once. The CDR3 protein is CASSLGQSYEKLFF. The DNA of the CDR3 is TGTGCCAGCAGTTTGGGGCAGTCCTATGAAAAACTGTTTTTT. The J gene is TRBJ1-4, the V gene TRBV27, with D possibly being TRBD1 (5 bases). This CDR3 spans 14 amino acids. Looked up from germline, CDR1 is MNHEY and CDR2 is SMNVEV (reference sequence). The germline V and J ends were trimmed by 3 bases and 6 bases, with 11 bases remaining between them.

In nucleotides, the CDR3 is TGTGCCAGCAGCCAAGCGGGGGGGTTGAACACTGAAGCTTTCTTT. Its protein product is CASSQAGGLNTEAFF. The chain employs TRBV3-1 (or the pseudogene TRBV3-2) and TRBJ1-1, with a possible D match to TRBD1 (5 bases). From germline, CDR1 is LGHDT and CDR2 YNNKEL (reference sequence). Between the trimmed V and J ends, which lost 1 base and 0 bases, there was a span of 9 bases. The CDR3 sequence is 15 residues long.

V is TRBV19 and J is TRBJ2-1, with 8 nucleotides matching TRBD2. Germline V gives CDR1 LNHDA, CDR2 SQIVND (reference sequence). The CDR3 is 16 amino acids. V lost 1 base to trimming and J lost 6 bases; unmatched junction nucleotides: 8. The DNA for the CDR3 is TGTGCCAGTAGTATAGTGGGGACGGGGGGGCCCAATGAGCAGTTCTTC. Translating it yields CASSIVGTGGPNEQFF.

The chain links TRBV6-1 to TRBJ1-3; possibly TRBD1 for D (6 bases). The germline V gene encodes CDR1 MNHNS and CDR2 SASEGT. Trimming removed 1 base from V and 4 bases from J, with 14 bases in between. CDR3 size: 16 residues. The DNA for the CDR3 is TGTGCCAGCAGTGAAGATCGGGGGGCGGCGGGAAACACCATATATTTT. It is translated as CASSEDRGAAGNTIYF.

The chain combines TRBV19 with TRBJ1-3; D not resolved. Germline CDR1 reads LNHDA; CDR2 reads SQIVND (reference sequence). V lost 4 bases, J lost 2 bases, and 6 bases lay in between. CDR3 size: 13 residues. This CDR3 reads CASSTAAGNTIYF. The CDR3 DNA reads as TGTGCCAGTAGTACAGCGGCTGGAAACACCATATATTTT.

The chain is built from TRBV30 and TRBJ1-2; weak D call: TRBD1 (5 bases). The CDR3 is 11 amino acids. Trimming cost V 4 bases and J 9 bases, with 12 bases left between them. Germline lookup yields CDR1 GTSNPN and CDR2 SVGIG (reference sequence). Written as DNA, the CDR3 is TGTGCCTGGAAGGGGCAGGGAAGCTACACCTTC. Its protein is CAWKGQGSYTF.